Detailed here is one TCR beta chain. The antigen it binds to is not known. This entry belongs to a study of cytomegalovirus exposure and HLA in healthy donors (dated by TCRdb to about 2017). In the study overall: In an earlier analysis of under 600 of the donors, 250 to 300 Gb of sequence data and some 100 million unique TCR beta sequences from about 190 million T cells were reported. HLA typing included class I and class II loci at four-digit resolution. Several DR-DQ haplotypes were treated as single units for association and clustering because of strong linkage in the cohort. Every repertoire in the discovery cohort had been generated on one and the same sequencing platform. The study combined high-throughput TCR immunosequencing, statistical association of individual TCRs with disease status, and machine learning to predict cytomegalovirus infection status. Using immunosequencing, the study profiled T cell repertoires from 640 or so subjects and related those repertoires to cytomegalovirus serostatus. An earlier analysis of a few hundred of the donors applied high-throughput TCR beta sequencing to assess whether each TCR beta V gene segment acted as functional or pseudogenic. Among some 400 genotyped donors of the cohort, an average of 235,054 unique TCR beta nucleotide sequences were sequenced per donor, roughly 18% of them non-productive. In the later analysis, no new phenotypic data were used to find candidate immune exposures; instead, reliance was placed on TCR beta sequences and their occurrence across donors. In a later analysis, previously published TCR beta repertoires from 666 donors were re-analyzed and high-resolution HLA genotyping was added so that TCR occurrence patterns could be studied. Approximately 310 gigabases of sequencing data and around 85 million unique TCR sequences made up an early release that covered under 750 HLA-typed donors. A later genetic analysis took genome-wide SNP genotypes for about 65% of the 666 donors and used that subset as a discovery cohort. The study aimed to test whether signatures of past pathogen exposure could be identified by cataloging public T cell receptors. Donor age, sex, ethnicity and CMV serostatus were compiled alongside the repertoire data. The number of donors typed differed by locus, with roughly 620-630 for A, B, C, DRB1 and DQB1, roughly 520 for DQA1, 600 to 610 for DPA1, and 400 to 490 for DPB1. Along with the approximately 650-subject first cohort, a separate validation cohort of more than 90 different subjects was used. Among the 398 genotyped donors, under 90% belonged to the genetic ancestry cluster associated with self-reported Caucasian donors. What the work shows at the level of the full study, not this receptor alone: The cohort was sequenced for TCR beta chains only, and without alpha or paired-chain data the features that could be detected were limited. A later genetic analysis reported fewer N-insertions in productive TCRs among donors in an Asian-associated ancestry cluster than the approximately 670-donor mean. The classifier was reported to diagnose cytomegalovirus status with high specificity and sensitivity in both the original cohort and the validation cohort. In a later analysis, HLA-associated TCR beta chains showed more clonal expansion and lower generation probabilities than non-associated chains that were equally common. According to a later analysis, parvovirus B19, influenza, CMV and Epstein-Barr virus appeared linked to several top co-occurrence clusters. According to a later analysis, most CMV-associated TCR beta chains appeared to be HLA-restricted, and the HLA associations seemed to be driven largely by CMV exposure. Because HLA typing was missing for some donors at each locus, association tests included only the typed subset. Some IMGT-functional V segments, including TRBV6-2 and TRBV6-3, could not be told apart with the 87-base-pair reads, so those segments were excluded. Roughly uniform sequencing depth across donors was assumed in presence/absence analyses, although this assumption may not hold. The only immune exposure information available for the cohort was CMV serostatus. The authors suggested that the approach could potentially be extended to other disease states and immunological phenotypes. A group of highly shared sequence variants was considered likely to be a technical artifact of the sequencing pipeline. Because counts were too low, roughly 18 rarely observed V segments, including chromosome 9 orphons, were left out of the earlier analysis of 500 to 750 of the donors. V-gene and J-gene trimming of TCR beta chains was associated with a missense DCLRE1C variant in a later genetic analysis, and the association was replicated in an independent cohort. A later analysis found that TCR association rates varied across HLA loci, with DRB1 alleles showing the most associated TCRs and HLA-C alleles the fewest. A further reported finding was that TCR beta sequences accurately predicted the HLA-A and HLA-B alleles for most subjects in the first cohort. Broadly in line with IMGT annotations, most TCR beta V segments showed up in productive rearrangements about 87% or about 30% of the time in an earlier analysis of several hundred of the donors. In vitro tests confirmed that a few of the cytomegalovirus-associated TCR beta chains recognize cytomegalovirus antigens. In the study, around 160 TCR beta chains were listed as associated with cytomegalovirus. Across donors, most TCR sequences were observed very rarely, whereas some public TCRs were present in many individuals. Correlated functional status among segregating V segments might be attributable to linkage disequilibrium, but an unknown experimental factor could not be ruled out. Assigning TCR associations to individual alleles was difficult when HLA alleles, especially DR and DQ, strongly co-occurred. In a later analysis, 16,951 TCR beta sequences were associated with specific HLA alleles at a false discovery rate of 0.05.

The cohort consisted of 650 to 700 healthy bone marrow donors. At the time of sampling, all cohort members were nominally healthy, though unrecorded immune exposures were likely present. The donor was CMV seronegative and was included in the group of under 450 seronegative cohort members. Each donor provided a peripheral blood sample, and peripheral blood mononuclear cells were used for TCR beta sequencing. Genomic DNA was extracted from the blood cell samples with the Qiagen DNeasy Blood Extraction Kit. Clipping removes 6 bases from V and 4 bases from J, with 8 as the unmatched junction base count. Counted from cysteine to phenylalanine, this CDR3 has 15 amino acids. The DNA shown is the 45-base CDR3, in frame from base 1. The germline V gene encodes CDR1 MDHEN and CDR2 SYDVKM. Library creation used the immunoSEQ multiplex PCR assay. For the multiplex PCR, a mixture combining 60 forward primers for TCR Vbeta segments and 13 reverse primers for TCR Jbeta segments was used. The CDR3 region of rearranged TCR beta genes was amplified from genomic DNA by a multiplex PCR assay. The Illumina HiSeq System was used to sequence the amplified TCR beta libraries as 87-base-pair reads. The source study handled its data this way. Across the 600 to 700 repertoires, a later analysis counted tens of millions of unique TCR beta chains, approximately 10 million of which were shared by at least two donors. To remove PCR and sequencing errors, raw reads were error-corrected and collapsed into unique sequences using a nearest-neighbor algorithm that merged closely related sequences. V, D and J gene segments were assigned by aligning CDR3 sequences to IMGT reference sequences. Each retained sequence needed at least a six-nucleotide match to both a V gene segment and a J gene segment. Rearrangements were classified as productive when the CDR3 lacked stop codons and remained in frame with V and J, and all other rearrangements were classified as non-productive. Following IMGT convention, CDR3 was defined as the stretch from the second conserved V-encoded cysteine up to the conserved J-encoded phenylalanine. The earlier analysis of more than 450 of the donors excluded sequences that lacked an unambiguous match to a single V gene segment. An earlier analysis of approximately 590 of the donors called V segments functional above 56.7% productive rearrangements and segregating when the between-donor standard deviation exceeded 5%. A statistical classification framework was built to diagnose cytomegalovirus status from the catalog of TCR beta chain sequences. In a later analysis, V and J genes were assigned by comparing TCR nucleotide sequences against IMGT/GENE-DB human TR gene sequences. A later analysis assigned CDR3 sequences and most-parsimonious VDJ recombination scenarios with the TCRdist pipeline. In a later analysis, each TCR beta chain was defined by its CDR3 amino acid sequence together with its V-gene family, and reads without a unique V-gene family were excluded. To address suspected cross-contamination and a sequencing artifact, a later analysis removed under 600 highly shared, low-generation-probability nucleotide sequences. In a later analysis, a clonal expansion index was calculated for each public chain from normalized within-repertoire ranks of inferred template counts. A later analysis computed generation probabilities with a VDJ recombination model fitted to out-of-frame rearrangements, and checked the results against IGoR. Hypergeometric tests were used in a later analysis to score TCR-TCR, TCR-HLA and TCR-CMV co-occurrence, with a repertoire-size bias correction applied to the TCR pairs. A later analysis estimated false discovery rates by permuting HLA or CMV assignments 20 times. In a later analysis, co-occurring TCRs were grouped using DBSCAN, and TCRdist sequence similarity was added for clustering within HLA-allele-positive subsets. Repertoires with fewer than 30,000 or more than 120,000 public chains were left out of co-occurrence clustering, as were about five repertoires with anomalous nucleotide sharing. Entries here come from immuneACCESS through TCRdb and include only in-frame sequences with V and J called. Some clones fail to appear in such tables; in the studies checked, an unresolved V gene covers under half of the shortfall, and the cause of the remainder is unknown. V, J and clone size are those of that table, while D and trimming were read from the DNA. This sample's table has entries for over 65,000 clones. The leading ten clones occupy about 4.2% of the sample.

This clonotype was sampled from a man aged 30 to 39 in good health and CMV-seronegative. Sequencing was performed on PBMCs. The chain joins TRBV28 to TRBJ1-1; 10 bases in the middle match TRBD1. The CDR3 sequence is CASSLMTGGFTEAFF. The sequence in DNA is TGTGCCAGCAGCCTAATGACAGGGGGCTTCACTGAAGCTTTCTTT.